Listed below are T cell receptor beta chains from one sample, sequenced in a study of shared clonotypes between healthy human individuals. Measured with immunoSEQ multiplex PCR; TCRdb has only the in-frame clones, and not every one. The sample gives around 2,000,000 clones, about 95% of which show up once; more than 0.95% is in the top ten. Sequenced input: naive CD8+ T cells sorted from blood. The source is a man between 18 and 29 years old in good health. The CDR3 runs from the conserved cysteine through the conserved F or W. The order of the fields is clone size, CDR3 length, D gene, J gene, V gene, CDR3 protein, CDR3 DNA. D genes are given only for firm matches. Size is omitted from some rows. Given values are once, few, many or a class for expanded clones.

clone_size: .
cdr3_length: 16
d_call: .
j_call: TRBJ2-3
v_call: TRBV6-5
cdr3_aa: CASSYSIGASTDTQYF
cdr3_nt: TGTGCCAGCAGTTACTCGATCGGGGCCTCCACAGATACGCAGTATTTT

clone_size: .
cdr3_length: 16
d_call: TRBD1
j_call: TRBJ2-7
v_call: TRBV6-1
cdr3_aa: CASSGPAAGTVYEQYF
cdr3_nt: TGTGCCAGCAGTGGGCCCGCAGCCGGGACAGTCTACGAGCAGTACTTC

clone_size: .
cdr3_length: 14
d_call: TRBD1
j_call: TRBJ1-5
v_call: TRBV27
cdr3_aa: CASRAGQSNQPQHF
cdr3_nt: TGTGCCAGCAGGGCGGGACAGAGCAATCAGCCCCAGCATTTT

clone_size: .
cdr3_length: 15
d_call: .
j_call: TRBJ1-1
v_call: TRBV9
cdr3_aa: CASSIREDLNTEAFF
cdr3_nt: TGTGCCAGCAGCATCAGGGAGGACTTGAACACTGAAGCTTTCTTT

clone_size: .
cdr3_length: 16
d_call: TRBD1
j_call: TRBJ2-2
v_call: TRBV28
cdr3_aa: CASSSGTGAPTGELFF
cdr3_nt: TGTGCCAGCAGCTCCGGGACAGGGGCCCCCACCGGGGAGCTGTTTTTT

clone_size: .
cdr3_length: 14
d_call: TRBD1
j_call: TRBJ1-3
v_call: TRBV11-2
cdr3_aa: CASRETGGGNTIYF
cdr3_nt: TGTGCCAGCAGGGAGACAGGGGGTGGAAACACCATATATTTT

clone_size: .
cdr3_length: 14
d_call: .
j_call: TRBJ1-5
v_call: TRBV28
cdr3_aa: CASSLRDSNQPQHF
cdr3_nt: TGTGCCAGCAGTTTAAGGGATAGCAATCAGCCCCAGCATTTT

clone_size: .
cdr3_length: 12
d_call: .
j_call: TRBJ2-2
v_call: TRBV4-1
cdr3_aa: CASSHITGELFF
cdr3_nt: TGCGCCAGCAGCCACATCACCGGGGAGCTGTTTTTT

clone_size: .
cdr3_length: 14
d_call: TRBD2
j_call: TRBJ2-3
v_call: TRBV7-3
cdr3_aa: CASSASGGADTQYF
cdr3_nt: TGTGCCAGCAGCGCTAGCGGGGGGGCAGATACGCAGTATTTT

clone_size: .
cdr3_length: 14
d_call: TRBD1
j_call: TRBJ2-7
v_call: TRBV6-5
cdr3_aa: CASSFLDRFYEQYF
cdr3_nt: TGTGCCAGCAGTTTCCTGGACAGGTTCTACGAGCAGTACTTC

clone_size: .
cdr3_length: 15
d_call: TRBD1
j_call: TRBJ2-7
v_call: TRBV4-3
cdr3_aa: CASSPSRDRVHEQYF
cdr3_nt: TGCGCCAGCAGCCCGTCCCGGGACAGGGTCCACGAGCAGTACTTC

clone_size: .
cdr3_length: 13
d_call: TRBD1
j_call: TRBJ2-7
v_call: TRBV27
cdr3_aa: CASSFGTGYEQYF
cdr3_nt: TGTGCCAGCAGTTTTGGGACAGGGTACGAGCAGTACTTC

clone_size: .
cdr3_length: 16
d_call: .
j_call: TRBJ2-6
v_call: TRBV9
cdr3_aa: CASSVTVNSGANVLTF
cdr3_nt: TGTGCCAGCAGCGTTACCGTAAACTCTGGGGCCAACGTCCTGACTTTC

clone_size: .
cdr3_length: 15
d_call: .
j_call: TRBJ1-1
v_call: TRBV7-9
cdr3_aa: CASSPIKPMNTEAFF
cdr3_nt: TGTGCCAGCAGCCCCATTAAACCAATGAACACTGAAGCTTTCTTT

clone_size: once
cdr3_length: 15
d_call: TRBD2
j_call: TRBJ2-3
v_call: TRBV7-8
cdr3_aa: CASSSTSGEGDTQYF
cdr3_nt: TGTGCCAGCAGCTCGACTAGCGGGGAAGGGGATACGCAGTATTTT

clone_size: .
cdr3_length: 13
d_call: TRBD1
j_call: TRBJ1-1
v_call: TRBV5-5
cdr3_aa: CASSSDRVAVAFF
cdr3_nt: TGTGCCAGCAGCTCTGACAGGGTGGCGGTAGCTTTCTTT

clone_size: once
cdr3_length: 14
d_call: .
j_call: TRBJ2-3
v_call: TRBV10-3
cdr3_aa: CAISETSSTDTQYF
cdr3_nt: TGTGCCATCAGTGAGACTAGCAGCACAGATACGCAGTATTTT

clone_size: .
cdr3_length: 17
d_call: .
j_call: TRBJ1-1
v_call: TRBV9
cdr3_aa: CASSDIYGGPLNTEAFF
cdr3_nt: TGTGCCAGCAGCGATATTTACGGGGGCCCCTTGAACACTGAAGCTTTCTTT

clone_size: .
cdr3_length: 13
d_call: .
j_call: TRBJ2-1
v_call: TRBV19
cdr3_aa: CASSLMLGGEQFF
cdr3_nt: TGTGCCAGTAGTCTCATGCTGGGGGGTGAGCAGTTCTTC

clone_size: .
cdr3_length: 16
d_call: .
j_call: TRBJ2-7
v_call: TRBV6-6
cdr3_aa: CASSFSSGTLSYEQYF
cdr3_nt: TGTGCCAGCAGTTTCAGCTCCGGGACACTCTCCTACGAGCAGTACTTC

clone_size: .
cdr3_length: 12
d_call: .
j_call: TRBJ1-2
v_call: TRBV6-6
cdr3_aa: CASSSERFGYTF
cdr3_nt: TGTGCCAGCAGTTCGGAGAGATTTGGCTACACCTTC

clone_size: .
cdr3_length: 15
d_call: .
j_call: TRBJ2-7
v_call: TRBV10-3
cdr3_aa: CAISAPTVGQDEQYF
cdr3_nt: TGTGCCATCAGTGCACCGACAGTGGGTCAAGACGAGCAGTACTTC

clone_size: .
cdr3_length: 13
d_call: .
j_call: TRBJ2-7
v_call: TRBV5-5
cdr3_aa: CASSPGVTYEQYF
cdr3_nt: TGTGCCAGCAGCCCTGGGGTGACCTACGAGCAGTACTTC

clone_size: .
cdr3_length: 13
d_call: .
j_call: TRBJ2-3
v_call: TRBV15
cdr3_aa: CATRGRGVDTQYF
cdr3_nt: TGTGCCACCAGAGGAAGGGGGGTGGATACGCAGTATTTT

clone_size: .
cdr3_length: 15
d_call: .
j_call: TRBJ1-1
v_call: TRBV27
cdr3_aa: CASSLGNEGDTEAFF
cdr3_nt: TGTGCCAGCAGTTTAGGAAATGAAGGAGACACTGAAGCTTTCTTT

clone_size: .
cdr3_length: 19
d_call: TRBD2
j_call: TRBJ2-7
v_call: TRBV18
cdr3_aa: CASSPPRPQGLAGPYEQYF
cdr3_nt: TGTGCCAGCTCACCACCAAGACCCCAAGGACTAGCGGGCCCCTACGAGCAGTACTTC

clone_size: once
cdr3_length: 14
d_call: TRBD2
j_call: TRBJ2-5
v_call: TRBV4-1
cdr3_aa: CASSQLLAGKTQYF
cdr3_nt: TGCGCCAGCAGCCAATTATTAGCGGGGAAGACCCAGTACTTC

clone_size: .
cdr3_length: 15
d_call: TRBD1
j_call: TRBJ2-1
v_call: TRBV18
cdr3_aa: CASSQVAGGENEQFF
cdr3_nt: TGTGCCAGCTCACAAGTGGCAGGGGGCGAAAATGAGCAGTTCTTC

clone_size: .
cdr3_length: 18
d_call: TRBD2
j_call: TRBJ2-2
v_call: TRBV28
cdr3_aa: CASSLSGGQLHADGELFF
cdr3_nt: TGTGCCAGCAGTTTATCGGGGGGGCAGCTACACGCGGACGGGGAGCTGTTTTTT

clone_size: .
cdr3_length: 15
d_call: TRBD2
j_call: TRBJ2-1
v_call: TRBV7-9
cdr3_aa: CASSPWTRGGDEQFF
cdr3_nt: TGTGCCAGCAGCCCTTGGACTAGGGGCGGCGATGAGCAGTTCTTC

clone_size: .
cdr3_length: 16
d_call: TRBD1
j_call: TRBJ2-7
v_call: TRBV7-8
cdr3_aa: CASSSGNRGSSYEQYF
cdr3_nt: TGTGCCAGCAGCTCGGGGAACAGGGGTAGCTCCTACGAGCAGTACTTC

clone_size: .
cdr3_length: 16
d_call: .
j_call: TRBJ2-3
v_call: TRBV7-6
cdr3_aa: CASSLVTESSTDTQYF
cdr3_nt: TGTGCCAGCAGCTTAGTGACGGAGTCTAGCACAGATACGCAGTATTTT

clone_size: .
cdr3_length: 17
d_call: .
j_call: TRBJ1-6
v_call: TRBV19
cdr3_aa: CASSISPLSSYNSPLHF
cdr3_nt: TGTGCCAGTAGTATCTCTCCTCTGAGCTCCTATAATTCACCCCTCCACTTT

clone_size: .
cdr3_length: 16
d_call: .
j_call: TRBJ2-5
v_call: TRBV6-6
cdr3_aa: CASSYRTWDAQETQYF
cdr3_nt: TGTGCCAGCAGTTACCGTACATGGGACGCTCAAGAGACCCAGTACTTC

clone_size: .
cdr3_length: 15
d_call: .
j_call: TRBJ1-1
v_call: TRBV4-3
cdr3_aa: CASSQVLDENTEAFF
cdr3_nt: TGCGCCAGCAGCCAGGTCTTAGATGAGAACACTGAAGCTTTCTTT

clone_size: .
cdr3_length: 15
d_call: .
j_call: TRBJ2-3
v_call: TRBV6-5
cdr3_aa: CASSYLGGATDTQYF
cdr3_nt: TGTGCCAGCAGTTACCTTGGGGGGGCCACAGATACGCAGTATTTT

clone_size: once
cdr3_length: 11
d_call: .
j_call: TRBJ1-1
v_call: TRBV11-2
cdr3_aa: CASGLNTEAFF
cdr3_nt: TGTGCCAGCGGCCTGAACACTGAAGCTTTCTTT

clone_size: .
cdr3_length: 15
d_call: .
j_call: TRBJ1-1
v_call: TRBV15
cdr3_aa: CATSKVRQMNTEAFF
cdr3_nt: TGTGCCACCAGCAAGGTAAGGCAGATGAACACTGAAGCTTTCTTT

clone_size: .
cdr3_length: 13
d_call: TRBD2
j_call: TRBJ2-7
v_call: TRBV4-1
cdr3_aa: CASSTPGLVEQYF
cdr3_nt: TGCGCCAGCAGCACTCCGGGACTAGTCGAGCAGTACTTC

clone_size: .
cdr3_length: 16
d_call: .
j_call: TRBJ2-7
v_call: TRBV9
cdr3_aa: CASSANRDSNPYEQYF
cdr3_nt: TGTGCCAGCAGCGCAAACCGGGACTCCAACCCATACGAGCAGTACTTC

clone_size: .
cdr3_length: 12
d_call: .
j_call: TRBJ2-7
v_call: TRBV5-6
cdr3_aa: CASISSANEQYF
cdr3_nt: TGTGCCAGCATCAGCAGCGCGAACGAGCAGTACTTC

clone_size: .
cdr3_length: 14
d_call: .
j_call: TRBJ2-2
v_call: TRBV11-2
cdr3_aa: CASSFAPYTGELFF
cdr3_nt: TGTGCCAGCAGCTTTGCCCCCTACACCGGGGAGCTGTTTTTT

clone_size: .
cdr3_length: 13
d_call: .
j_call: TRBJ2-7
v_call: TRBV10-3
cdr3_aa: CAINPGLDYEQYF
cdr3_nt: TGTGCCATCAACCCGGGACTGGACTACGAGCAGTACTTC

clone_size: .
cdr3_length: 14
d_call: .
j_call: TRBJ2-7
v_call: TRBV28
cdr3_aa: CASSLRHTPDEQYF
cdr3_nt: TGTGCCAGCAGTTTAAGACACACGCCTGACGAGCAGTACTTC

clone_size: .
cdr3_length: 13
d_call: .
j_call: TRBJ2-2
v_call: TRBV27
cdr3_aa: CASSLYRSGELFF
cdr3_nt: TGTGCCAGCAGTTTATATCGGTCCGGGGAGCTGTTTTTT

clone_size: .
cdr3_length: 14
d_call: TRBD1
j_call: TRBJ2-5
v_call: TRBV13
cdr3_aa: CASSLRDSQETQYF
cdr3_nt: TGTGCCAGCAGCCTAAGGGACAGTCAAGAGACCCAGTACTTC

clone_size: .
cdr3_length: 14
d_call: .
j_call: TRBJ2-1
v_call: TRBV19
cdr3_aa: CASQSMTGAREQFF
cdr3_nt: TGTGCCAGTCAAAGTATGACGGGAGCGCGTGAGCAGTTCTTC

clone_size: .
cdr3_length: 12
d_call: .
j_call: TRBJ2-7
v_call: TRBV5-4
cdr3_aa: CASSFGLYEQYF
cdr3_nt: TGTGCCAGCAGTTTCGGCCTATACGAGCAGTACTTC

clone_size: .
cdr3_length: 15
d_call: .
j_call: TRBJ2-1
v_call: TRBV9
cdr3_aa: CASSPSGVSYNEQFF
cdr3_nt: TGTGCCAGCAGCCCCTCTGGGGTCTCCTACAATGAGCAGTTCTTC